What follows are 25 T cell receptor beta chains derived from one specimen sequenced in a study of OX40 agonist ivuxolimab in advanced cancers. Clones were read by immunoSEQ multiplex PCR, and TCRdb kept only the in-frame ones, dropping some. This sample has about 81,000 clones, with around 84% found just once. The starting material was CD4+ or CD8+ T cells sorted from blood, obtained in a trial of the OX40 agonist ivuxolimab. These receptors were taken from an adult with an advanced solid tumor such as melanoma, head and neck, liver or kidney cancer.

This chain uses TRBV5-4 with TRBJ2-5; TRBD2 matches at 9 bases. The CDR3 covers 16 residues. V lost 4 bases and J lost 5; bases outside the gene matches: 12. Germline V CDR1 and CDR2: SGHNT, YYREEE (reference sequence). CDR3 loop: CASSPSSGGLLETQYF. DNA of the CDR3: TGTGCCAGCAGCCCCTCGAGCGGGGGGTTGTTGGAGACCCAGTACTTC. The full variable domain, rest sourced from reference TRBV5-4 and TRBJ2-5, is ETGVTQSPTHLIKTRGQQVTLRCSSQSGHNTVSWYQQALGQGPQFIFQYYREEENGRGNFPPRFSGLQFPNYSSELNVNALELDDSALYLCASSPSSGGLLETQYFGPGTRLLVL.

The chain links TRBV9 to TRBJ2-5; 9 nucleotides match TRBD2. The ends lost 4 bases at V and 10 bases at J; junction bases unmatched: 8. The CDR3 consists of 13 residues. Germline-derived CDR1 and CDR2 are SGDLS and YYNGEE. The CDR3 spells CASSLGGRVGQYF. In DNA form, the CDR3 reads TGTGCCAGCAGCTTAGGCGGGAGGGTCGGCCAGTACTTC.

The rearrangement uses TRBV4-3 and TRBJ2-5; 9 nucleotides align to TRBD2. Near its end, the DNA agrees better with TRBJ2-7, so the J call may be wrong. From germline, CDR1 is LGHNA and CDR2 YSLEER. The CDR3 sequence is 15 residues long. The CDR3 bases are TGCGCCAGCAGCCAGAGCCTAGCGGGAAACTACGAGCAGTACTTC. This sequence encodes CASSQSLAGNYEQYF.

This clone was observed a handful of times. The chain's CDR3 is CASRDRERSYEQYV. The CDR3 nucleotides read TGTGCCAGCCGGGACAGGGAAAGATCCTACGAGCAGTACGTC. The gene calls are TRBV28 and TRBJ2-7, with 9 positions matching TRBD1. This CDR3 has 14 amino acids. Per germline, CDR1 MDHEN and CDR2 SYDVKM. Losses at the gene ends were 8 bases for V and 1 base for J; bases not matched to a gene: 6.

V is TRBV5-5 and J is TRBJ2-7; tentative D call: TRBD1 (5 bases). V lost 4 bases and J lost 2, with 13 bases in between. Per the germline V gene, CDR1 is SGHKS and CDR2 is YYEKEE (reference sequence). This CDR3 has 14 amino acids. The CDR3 nucleotides are TGTGCCAGCAGCCCAGCACCAGGGACCTACGAGCAGTACTTC. Its protein product is CASSPAPGTYEQYF. The full variable domain, rest sourced from reference TRBV5-5 and TRBJ2-7, is DAGVTQSPTHLIKTRGQQVTLRCSPISGHKSVSWYQQVLGQGPQFIFQYYEKEERGRGNFPDRFSARQFPNYSSELNVNALLLGDSALYLCASSPAPGTYEQYFGPGTRLTVT.

V usage is TRBV28 and J usage is TRBJ2-4; the D gene is possibly TRBD1 (5 bases). The CDR3 sequence is 15 residues long. Germline lookup yields CDR1 MDHEN and CDR2 SYDVKM. Trimming left V 5 bases short and J 1 base short, with 12 bases between. CDR3 DNA: TGTGCCAGCAGTCTCACCAGGGCGGCCAAAAACATTCAGTACTTC. This translates into CASSLTRAAKNIQYF.

This clone came up a few times. The J gene is TRBJ2-3, the V gene TRBV4-1; no firm D call. Per germline, CDR1 MGHRA and CDR2 YSYEKL. Trimming cost V 2 bases and J 4 bases, with 10 bases left between them. CDR3 length equals 14 residues. CDR3 nucleotides: TGCGCCAGCAGCCAAAGGGCTGGGGCAGATACGCAGTATTTT. Its protein is CASSQRAGADTQYF.

The rearrangement joins TRBV7-9 to TRBJ2-1; D is unclear. V lost 3 bases to trimming and J lost 13 bases, with 7 bases between them. CDR1 SEHNR and CDR2 FQNEAQ come from the germline V gene (reference sequence). CDR3 length: 10 residues. Here the CDR3 DNA reads TGTGCCAGCAGCTTGCAGGAACAGTTCTTC. Protein sequence: CASSLQEQFF.

V usage is TRBV28 and J usage is TRBJ1-1; tentatively, D is TRBD1 (5 bases). The CDR3 covers 16 residues. The V end lost 6 bases, the J end lost 1 base, and 18 bases lay between the germline ends. The germline CDR1 and CDR2 sequences are MDHEN and SYDVKM. The CDR3 coding sequence is TGTGCCAGCAGGCTAAGGGGAAGCGGGGGGAACACTGAAGCTTTCTTT. It yields the protein CASRLRGSGGNTEAFF. Filled out from reference TRBV28 and TRBJ1-1, the complete variable domain reads DVKVTQSSRYLVKRTGEKVFLECVQDMDHENMFWYRQDPGLGLRLIYFSYDVKMKEKGDIPEGYSVSREKKERFSLILESASTNQTSMYLCASRLRGSGGNTEAFFGQGTRLTVV.

The V call is TRBV7-9, the J call TRBJ1-4; 8 bases line up with TRBD1. This CDR3 is built from 15 residues. The V gene's germline CDR1 is SEHNR and CDR2 FQNEAQ (reference sequence). Trimming removed 1 base from V and 6 bases from J; junction bases left unmatched: 4. The DNA for the CDR3 is TGTGCCAGCAGCTTAGAGGCACAGGGGGATGAAAAACTGTTTTTT. It translates to CASSLEAQGDEKLFF. Supplemented by reference TRBV7-9 and TRBJ1-4, the full variable domain reads DTGVSQNPRHKITKRGQNVTFRCDPISEHNRLYWYRQTLGQGPEFLTYFQNEAQLEKSRLLSDRFSAERPKGSFSTLEIQRTEQGDSAMYLCASSLEAQGDEKLFFGSGTQLSVL.

The chain carries TRBV9 and TRBJ1-6, with 7 bases aligning to TRBD1. J gave up 7 bases and V 4 bases, and 14 bases lay outside the gene matches. The CDR3 has 17 residues. Germline V CDR1 and CDR2: SGDLS, YYNGEE. Written as DNA, the CDR3 is TGTGCCAGCAGCTCAAGCAGACAGGGCACTTACAATTCACCCCTCCACTTT. Its protein is CASSSSRQGTYNSPLHF.

About this clone itself: One end of the junction does not line up with germline, which may come from a read error. The chain has TRBV5-1 and TRBJ2-1, with 7 bases lining up with TRBD2. CDR1 and CDR2 from the germline V gene are SGHRS and YFSETQ. The CDR3 spans 12 residues. The CDR3, as DNA: TGCGCCAGCAGCATGGAGCGGGACGAGCGGTTCTTC. Translation: CASSMERDERFF.

This chain links TRBV21-1 with TRBJ2-7; TRBD2 is the table's D call and was not checked against the DNA. TRBV21-1 is a pseudogene. The CDR3 covers 16 residues. CDR3 sequence reads: CASSPKNGTRAYEQYV. CDR3 bases: TGTGCCAGCAGCCCCAAAAACGGGACTAGAGCCTACGAGCAGTACGTC.

The rearrangement joins TRBV19 to TRBJ1-5; possibly TRBD1 for D (6 bases). Trimming pared 6 bases from V and 7 bases from J, leaving 19 bases between. Germline V lookup: CDR1 LNHDA, CDR2 SQIVND (reference sequence). The CDR3 contains 15 residues. This CDR3 reads CASRTGYPRDQPQHF. The CDR3, as DNA: TGTGCCAGTAGAACAGGGTACCCTCGTGACCAGCCCCAGCATTTT.

This clone showed up just once. The chain recombines TRBV19 with TRBJ2-1; D is perhaps TRBD2 (6 bases). From germline, CDR1 is LNHDA and CDR2 SQIVND (reference sequence). V lost 5 bases to trimming and J lost 3 bases, with 17 bases between them. This CDR3 comprises 16 residues. The CDR3 region is CASSPALTRGYNEQFF. The CDR3 coding sequence is TGTGCCAGTAGTCCCGCCCTGACGCGGGGCTACAATGAGCAGTTCTTC.

The DNA of the CDR3 is TGTGCCAGCAGCGAAGCCGGACACCTCTCCTACGAGCAGTACGTC. This sequence encodes CASSEAGHLSYEQYV. The rearrangement joins TRBV6-1 to TRBJ2-7, with D possibly matching TRBD1 (5 bases). Germline CDR1 reads MNHNS; CDR2 reads SASEGT. CDR3 size: 15 residues.

This clone was observed once. The V gene is TRBV6-5, the J gene TRBJ2-2; D is perhaps TRBD2 (6 bases). CDR3 size: 15 residues. V was pared by 6 bases and J by 3 bases, with 14 bases between. The V gene's germline CDR1 is MNHEY and CDR2 SVGAGI. CDR3 coding DNA: TGTGCCAGCAGGCCTCGGGGAGGAGACACCGGGGAGCTGTTTTTT. Protein sequence: CASRPRGGDTGELFF.

V usage is TRBV5-6 and J usage is TRBJ2-2; D is undetermined. This CDR3 is built from 12 residues. Germline values: CDR1 SGHDT, CDR2 YYEEEE. Trimming pared 6 bases from V and 1 base from J, leaving 4 bases between. The CDR3 nucleotides are TGTGCCAGCAACCTGAACACCGGGGAGCTGTTTTTT. This gives the protein CASNLNTGELFF. The full variable domain, its missing parts supplied by reference TRBV5-6 and TRBJ2-2, is DAGVTQSPTHLIKTRGQQVTLRCSPKSGHDTVSWYQQALGQGPQFIFQYYEEEERQRGNFPDRFSGHQFPNYSSELNVNALLLGDSALYLCASNLNTGELFFGEGSRLTVL.

The rearrangement joins TRBV10-3 to TRBJ2-4; tentative D call: TRBD2 (6 bases). V was shortened by 2 bases and J by 1 base, with 15 bases between the two germline ends. This CDR3 comprises 17 residues. The germline V gene encodes CDR1 ENHRY and CDR2 SYGVKD. The DNA for the CDR3 is TGTGCCATCAGTGAGCCCCCGGCAGGGAGGGCCAAAAACATTCAGTACTTC. Translating gives CAISEPPAGRAKNIQYF.

The chain links TRBV28 to TRBJ2-7; TRBD1 matches 8 bases. Unmatched junction bases numbered 11, after V lost 3 bases and J lost 7 bases. Germline assignment: CDR1 MDHEN and CDR2 SYDVKM. The CDR3 totals 15 residues. CDR3 sequence: CASSFLIRGPGEQYF. The CDR3 DNA sequence: TGTGCCAGCAGTTTTTTAATCAGGGGGCCGGGTGAGCAGTACTTC.

The CDR3 DNA follows: TGTGCCAGCAGTTTGCTGGGTAGGCAGGGGGCTAGTGAGCAGTTCTTC. Translation gives CASSLLGRQGASEQFF. The rearrangement uses TRBV28 and TRBJ2-1; 8 nucleotides line up with TRBD1. The trim removed 3 bases at V and 9 bases at J, leaving 13 bases unmatched. CDR1 and CDR2 (germline): MDHEN, SYDVKM. The CDR3 consists of 16 residues. Together with reference TRBV28 and TRBJ2-1, the CDR3 gives the full variable domain: DVKVTQSSRYLVKRTGEKVFLECVQDMDHENMFWYRQDPGLGLRLIYFSYDVKMKEKGDIPEGYSVSREKKERFSLILESASTNQTSMYLCASSLLGRQGASEQFFGPGTRLTVL.

The gene calls are TRBV28 and TRBJ1-1, with 8 bases that match TRBD1. CDR1 is MDHEN and CDR2 is SYDVKM in the germline V gene. This CDR3 has 14 amino acids. The V gene end was trimmed by 7 bases and the J gene end by 3 bases; junction bases not matched to a gene: 7. CDR3 coding DNA: TGTGCCAGCACCCCGACAGGGGAGTACACTGAAGCTTTCTTT. This codes for CASTPTGEYTEAFF.

This chain links TRBV28 with TRBJ2-7, with 10 bases lining up with TRBD2. The CDR3 loop spans 15 amino acids. CDR1 is MDHEN and CDR2 is SYDVKM in the germline V gene. Losses at the gene ends were 9 bases for V and 3 bases for J; bases not matched to a gene: 11. CDR3 residues: CASTETSGLLYEQYF. CDR3 in DNA: TGTGCCAGTACTGAGACTAGCGGGCTTCTCTACGAGCAGTACTTC.

The chain employs TRBV19 and TRBJ1-1; D ambiguous. CDR1 and CDR2 from the germline V gene are LNHDA and SQIVND (reference sequence). CDR3 length: 11 amino acids. Deletions cut 6 bases from V and 5 bases from J, with 7 bases between. The CDR3: CASSGRTEAFF. The CDR3 nucleotides are TGTGCCAGTAGCGGTAGGACTGAAGCTTTCTTT.

V is TRBV28 and J is TRBJ2-5, with 7 bases lining up with TRBD2. Germline CDR1 and CDR2: MDHEN and SYDVKM. The CDR3 consists of 15 residues. Trimming took 5 bases from V and 4 from J; bases not matched to a gene: 10. The CDR3: CASSPMTSRRETQYF. DNA for the CDR3: TGTGCCAGCAGTCCGATGACTAGCAGGCGAGAGACCCAGTACTTC. The variable domain in full, with the rest retrieved from reference TRBV28 and TRBJ2-5, is DVKVTQSSRYLVKRTGEKVFLECVQDMDHENMFWYRQDPGLGLRLIYFSYDVKMKEKGDIPEGYSVSREKKERFSLILESASTNQTSMYLCASSPMTSRRETQYFGPGTRLLVL.